This section outlines one TCR beta chain sequence together with its context. Per germline, CDR1 SQVTM and CDR2 ANQGSEA. CDR3 length: 12 amino acids. J gave up 7 bases and V 7 bases, and 5 bases lay outside the gene matches. TCRdb's copy holds only in-frame clones and misses some; the assay was immunoSEQ multiplex PCR. This table has around 64,000 clones, around nine tenths appearing once. The data were obtained in a study of control samples from healthy donors and cancer patients. The genes are TRBV29-1 and TRBJ2-3; TRBD2 matches 10 bases. This TCR was sampled from a man aged 55-75 years with colorectal cancer. The specimen sequenced was PBMCs. In DNA form, the CDR3 reads TGCAGCGCCCTACTAGCGGGGAATACGCAGTATTTT. Its translation: CSALLAGNTQYF.